The present TCR beta chain was sequenced within a study of cytotoxic CD8 clonotypes in ibrutinib-treated CLL. Study-wide findings and caveats: Baseline values of clonality outstripped age-matched healthy donors and followed circulating CD8+ T-cell counts. Public clonotypes, an uncommon group, contracted or remained stable on treatment. Clonality increased with ibrutinib response but returned toward baseline at progression.

Of note for this clone: Its antigen is currently unknown.

Produced via immunoSEQ multiplex PCR; TCRdb's table is partial and in-frame only. The data contain 25,000 to 30,000 clones, 85% of them singletons. The sequence derives from a human donor with chronic lymphocytic leukemia. The sample in question was PBMCs, obtained after 24 months of ibrutinib treatment.

CDR3 bases: TGTGCCAGCAGTACATTACAGGGGGCTAATAGCAATCAGCCCCAGCATTTT. It translates to CASSTLQGANSNQPQHF. The chain joins TRBV27 to TRBJ1-5; 9 nucleotides agree with TRBD1. V dropped 5 bases and J dropped 0; count of bases not matched to a gene: 8. CDR1 MNHEY and CDR2 SMNVEV come from the germline V gene (reference sequence). The CDR3 is made up of 17 amino acids.